The next 27 T cell receptor beta chains were all read from a single sample in a study of shared clonotypes between healthy human individuals. Measured with immunoSEQ multiplex PCR; TCRdb has only the in-frame clones, and not every one. The sample lists fewer than 500,000 clones, 60% to 80% seen once, with around 13% in the top ten. Sequencing was carried out using PBMCs. These TCRs come from a middle-aged woman in good health. Some clones in this sample may be carry-over from other donors' samples.

This clone was found once. The chain couples TRBV4-1 to TRBJ2-2, with no clear D. V lost 3 bases, J lost 1 base, and 9 bases lay in between. Per the germline V gene, CDR1 is MGHRA and CDR2 is YSYEKL. The CDR3 is 15 amino acids. The CDR3 DNA follows: TGCGCCAGCAGCCACTACCCCCTGAACACCGGGGAGCTGTTTTTT. It yields the protein CASSHYPLNTGELFF.

The genes are TRBV6-4 and TRBJ2-3, with 7 bases matching TRBD2. Germline CDR1 is MRHNA and CDR2 is SNTAGT. Trimming at V came to 2 bases and at J to 6 bases, leaving 8 bases not matched to a gene. CDR3 length: 15 amino acids. CDR3 coding DNA: TGTGCCAGCAGTGACGGGACTACCTTCACCGATACGCAGTATTTT. Protein: CASSDGTTFTDTQYF.

This clone was seen only once. V gene TRBV7-6 combines with J gene TRBJ2-5; D may match TRBD1 or TRBD2 (6 bases each). The CDR3 has 14 residues. The germline CDR1 and CDR2 sequences are SGHVS and FNYEAQ. The V gene lost 1 base and the J gene lost 1 base, with 7 bases spanning the gap. The CDR3 nucleotides are TGTGCCAGCAGCTTAGGGGGGGCCCAAGAGACCCAGTACTTC. This translates into CASSLGGAQETQYF.

This clone was counted a single time. The chain joins TRBV7-9 to TRBJ2-5; TRBD1 agrees at 9 bases. V trimming: 5 bases; J trimming: 5 bases; junction bases outside the gene matches: 12. Germline CDR1 is SEHNR and CDR2 is FQNEAQ (reference sequence). The CDR3 has 16 residues. The CDR3: CASSPGQGNLGETQYF. As DNA, the CDR3 is TGTGCCAGCAGCCCCGGACAGGGGAACCTTGGGGAGACCCAGTACTTC.

This clone has just one count. This chain links TRBV4-2 with TRBJ2-7; 12 nucleotides line up with TRBD2. V lost 5 bases and J lost 6; bases outside the gene matches: 8. The germline V gene has CDR1 LGHNA and CDR2 YNFKEQ. CDR3 size: 15 residues. This CDR3 reads CASSFELAGGSEQYF. The CDR3 coding sequence is TGTGCCAGCAGCTTCGAACTAGCGGGAGGTAGCGAGCAGTACTTC.

The V and J genes are TRBV2 and TRBJ2-3; D possibly uses TRBD1 or TRBD2 (5 bases each). CDR1 SNHLY and CDR2 FYNNEI come from the germline V gene. Trimming removed 6 bases at V and 5 bases at J, with 15 bases between. This CDR3 region has 14 residues. CDR3 bases: TGTGCCAGCAGCGAGGGGCTAGCCTTAGATACGCAGTATTTT. Protein: CASSEGLALDTQYF.

This clone is categorized as medium-sized (0.01 to 0.1%). The chain carries TRBV21-1 and TRBJ1-1. TRBV21-1 constitutes a pseudogene. The CDR3 spans 13 residues. CDR3 nucleotides: TGTGCCAGCAGCAAAGTTGACAACACTGAAGCTTTCTTT. Amino acid sequence: CASSKVDNTEAFF.

The chain employs TRBV7-9 and TRBJ1-2; no definite D call. The length of the CDR3 is 13 residues. Germline loops: CDR1 SEHNR, CDR2 FQNEAQ (reference sequence). Deletions cut 1 base from V and 7 bases from J, with 10 bases between. CDR3 sequence: CASSLGREAGYTF. As DNA, the CDR3 is TGTGCCAGCAGCTTAGGTAGGGAAGCTGGCTACACCTTC.

V usage is TRBV5-4 and J usage is TRBJ2-5; no reliable D call. Germline V CDR1 and CDR2: SGHNT, YYREEE (reference sequence). The V gene lost 2 bases and the J gene lost 4 bases, with 12 bases spanning the gap. The CDR3 extends over 14 amino acids. CDR3 coding DNA: TGTGCCAGCAGCTTACGCGCGGTTTCAGAGACCCAGTACTTC. Residues: CASSLRAVSETQYF.

The rearrangement links TRBV5-1 to TRBJ2-2; 7 bases agree with TRBD2. Unmatched junction bases numbered 7, after V lost 7 bases and J lost 7 bases. The CDR3 has 13 residues. Germline V gene data show CDR1 as SGHRS and CDR2 as YFSETQ. CDR3 region: CASGLVIDGELFF. As DNA, the CDR3 is TGCGCCAGCGGACTAGTTATAGACGGGGAGCTGTTTTTT.

At least ten counts were recorded for this clone. The chain joins TRBV18 to TRBJ2-3; TRBD1 matches 8 bases. Germline-derived CDR1 and CDR2 are KGHSH and LQKENI. The CDR3 totals 14 residues. The junction had 7 bases not matched to a gene; V was cut back by 5 bases and J by 6 bases. The CDR3 here is CASSSLTGEDTQYF. The DNA of the CDR3 is TGTGCCAGCTCATCTCTGACAGGGGAGGATACGCAGTATTTT.

Only a few counts were recorded for this clone. CDR3 sequence reads: CASSLIGGNSGGELFF. CDR3 sequence (DNA): TGTGCCAGCAGCTTAATTGGCGGGAATTCGGGCGGGGAGCTGTTTTTT. The rearrangement uses TRBV7-3 and TRBJ2-2; D is possibly TRBD2 (6 bases). Germline V gene lookup returns CDR1 SGHTA and CDR2 FQGTGA. Trimming took off 1 base at V and 7 bases at J, with 16 bases between the two ends. CDR3 length: 16 residues.

The chain has TRBV28 and TRBJ2-5; TRBD1 or TRBD2 may be the D gene (5 bases each). From germline, CDR1 is MDHEN and CDR2 SYDVKM. Trimming removed 2 bases at V and 5 bases at J, with 15 bases between. The CDR3 has 15 amino acids. The DNA for the CDR3 is TGTGCCAGCAGTTTAGGGGGATCGCGGCTTGAGACCCAGTACTTC. Protein sequence: CASSLGGSRLETQYF.

The chain uses TRBV15 and TRBJ2-1; D is ambiguous. The CDR3 is 13 residues long. V dropped 5 bases and J dropped 8 bases, with 13 bases sitting between them. Germline values: CDR1 LNHNV, CDR2 YYDKDF (reference sequence). The CDR3 protein is CATSPPPQDEQFF. Here the CDR3 DNA reads TGTGCCACCAGCCCCCCCCCTCAGGATGAGCAGTTCTTC.

The chain links TRBV7-6 to TRBJ2-5; D is perhaps TRBD1 (7 bases). V lost 2 bases and J lost 5, with 21 bases in between. This CDR3 contains 17 residues. CDR1 is SGHVS, CDR2 FNYEAQ, per germline. The DNA for the CDR3 is TGTGCCAGCAGCTTATCTACGACAGGGAGGCACGTGGAGACCCAGTACTTC. The encoded protein is CASSLSTTGRHVETQYF.

Of note for this clone: A much larger clone is a single base away; this may be a read error. The rearrangement joins TRBV5-1 to TRBJ2-7; TRBD2 aligns across 7 bases. Germline V CDR1 and CDR2: SGHRS, YFSETQ. The CDR3 runs 14 residues. The CDR3 sequence: CTSSLAGDPYEQYF. As DNA, the CDR3 is TGCACCAGCAGCTTGGCGGGAGATCCCTACGAGCAGTACTTC.

The genes are TRBV2 and TRBJ2-7; TRBD1 aligns across 7 bases. Germline V CDR1 and CDR2: SNHLY, FYNNEI. The CDR3 is 14 amino acids. J was trimmed by 2 bases and V by 7 bases; bases with no gene match: 8. CDR3 residues: CASITTGSTYEQYF. CDR3 nucleotide sequence: TGTGCCAGCATTACGACAGGGAGCACCTACGAGCAGTACTTC.

The CDR3 protein is CASSLNRLARYYEQYF. In DNA, the CDR3 is TGTGCCAGCAGCTTAAATCGACTAGCGAGATACTACGAGCAGTACTTC. V usage is TRBV13 and J usage is TRBJ2-7; 8 nucleotides agree with TRBD2. Trimming took 2 bases from V and 3 from J; bases not matched to a gene: 9. Germline CDR1 and CDR2: PRHDT and FYEKMQ (reference sequence). The CDR3 is 16 amino acids.

The V and J genes are TRBV19 and TRBJ1-5; D is possibly TRBD1 (5 bases). Germline V gene lookup returns CDR1 LNHDA and CDR2 SQIVND (reference sequence). Trimming cost V 0 bases and J 9 bases, with 12 bases left between them. This CDR3 has 14 residues. The CDR3 sequence is CASSIDQGSPPQHF. CDR3 DNA sequence: TGTGCCAGTAGTATAGATCAGGGATCTCCGCCCCAGCATTTT.

The J gene is TRBJ1-1, the V gene TRBV5-4, with 10 bases matching TRBD1. V trimming: 4 bases; J trimming: 1 base; junction bases outside the gene matches: 4. The length of the CDR3 is 15 residues. CDR1 and CDR2 (germline): SGHNT, YYREEE (reference sequence). The CDR3 bases are TGTGCCAGCAGCGCGACAGGGGGCGAGAACACTGAAGCTTTCTTT. As protein: CASSATGGENTEAFF.

The chain carries TRBV21-1 and TRBJ2-1. TRBV21-1 is assigned pseudogene status. The CDR3 extends over 12 amino acids. In DNA form, the CDR3 reads TGTGCCAGCAGCAACCTCAGCCATGAGCAGTTCTTC. Protein: CASSNLSHEQFF.

The chain employs TRBV19 and TRBJ1-1; 7 bases line up with TRBD1. The CDR3 covers 15 residues. Germline loops: CDR1 LNHDA, CDR2 SQIVND (reference sequence). The junction had 11 bases not matched to a gene; V was cut back by 9 bases and J by 1 base. CDR3 nucleotides: TGTGCCAGCCGAATAGCGGGACAGAGGAACACTGAAGCTTTCTTT. Translated: CASRIAGQRNTEAFF. Full variable domain (outside the CDR3, taken from reference TRBV19 and TRBJ1-1): DGGITQSPKYLFRKEGQNVTLSCEQNLNHDAMYWYRQDPGQGLRLIYYSQIVNDFQKGDIAEGYSVSREKKESFPLTVTSAQKNPTAFYLCASRIAGQRNTEAFFGQGTRLTVV.

This clone was recorded a few times. The genes are TRBV6-6 and TRBJ2-7, with 7 bases aligning to TRBD1. V was clipped by 6 bases and J by 3 bases; unmatched bases: 8. Germline loops: CDR1 MNHNY, CDR2 SVGAGI (reference sequence). This CDR3 is built from 14 residues. The CDR3 loop reads CASRSGTVLYEQYF. CDR3 sequence (DNA): TGTGCCAGCAGGTCCGGGACAGTCCTCTACGAGCAGTACTTC.

The chain joins TRBV28 to TRBJ2-3, with TRBD1 matching 7 bases. CDR1 is MDHEN, CDR2 SYDVKM, per germline. The CDR3 sequence is 14 residues long. J was trimmed by 6 bases and V by 6 bases; bases with no gene match: 9. The DNA for the CDR3 is TGTGCCAGCAGCCCGGACAGGCCCAAGGATACGCAGTATTTT. This translates into CASSPDRPKDTQYF.

The chain links TRBV18 to TRBJ1-1; a weak D match, TRBD1 (5 bases). The germline V gene has CDR1 KGHSH and CDR2 LQKENI. Between the trimmed V and J ends, which lost 3 bases and 0 bases, there was a span of 14 bases. This CDR3 has 16 residues. The CDR3, as DNA: TGTGCCAGCTCACCCCTTGGGGCAGCCATGAACACTGAAGCTTTCTTT. Translated, it gives CASSPLGAAMNTEAFF.

V is TRBV18 and J is TRBJ2-1; D is perhaps TRBD2 (6 bases). From germline, CDR1 is KGHSH and CDR2 LQKENI. With 5 bases removed from V and 8 bases from J, the gap between germline ends came to 16 bases. This CDR3 is 14 amino acids long. The CDR3 loop reads CASSSALRDDEQFF. CDR3 coding DNA: TGTGCCAGCTCATCTGCTCTGCGGGACGATGAGCAGTTCTTC.

The chain couples TRBV5-1 to TRBJ1-2; D remains ambiguous. CDR3 length: 13 residues. Germline CDR1 and CDR2: SGHRS and YFSETQ. V shed 1 base and J shed 4 bases, with 8 bases lying between them. CDR3: CASSLKTSYGYTF. The DNA of the CDR3 is TGCGCCAGCAGCTTGAAGACTTCCTATGGCTACACCTTC.